Below, 16 T cell receptor beta chains from the same sample are listed, as sequenced in a study of blood T cell repertoires in COVID-19. Clones were sequenced by immunoSEQ multiplex PCR, and TCRdb holds only the in-frame ones, with some missing. Among more than 150,000 clones listed, almost 80% were seen once. Material for sequencing was peripheral blood. All receptors derive from a man aged 55 to 69 with active or convalescent COVID-19.

The CDR3 region is CASRREREAYEQYF. In DNA form, the CDR3 reads TGTGCCAGCAGGCGGGAGCGGGAGGCCTACGAGCAGTACTTC. V is TRBV5-4 and J is TRBJ2-7, with 9 bases identical to TRBD2. Per the germline V gene, CDR1 is SGHNT and CDR2 is YYREEE (reference sequence). J was trimmed by 2 bases and V by 5 bases; bases with no gene match: 5. This CDR3 is 14 amino acids long.

Only a few counts were recorded for this clone. The chain links TRBV6-5 to TRBJ1-4; 7 nucleotides line up with TRBD1. V gave up 6 bases and J gave up 12 bases; unmatched junction bases: 16. The CDR3 spans 15 residues. Per the germline V gene, CDR1 is MNHEY and CDR2 is SVGAGI. The CDR3 region has the DNA TGTGCCAGCAGCCTGGGCTGGACAGGCGGTCTGGAACTGTTTTTT. This gives the protein CASSLGWTGGLELFF.

The V call is TRBV6-5, the J call TRBJ1-6; D may be TRBD1 (6 bases). Trimming removed 5 bases at V and 10 bases at J, with 12 bases between. Germline V gene lookup returns CDR1 MNHEY and CDR2 SVGAGI. This CDR3 has 13 amino acids. The DNA of the CDR3 is TGTGCCAGCAGTCCTACAGGGAAATCACCCCTCCACTTT. It specifies CASSPTGKSPLHF.

V and J are TRBV18 and TRBJ1-1; 10 positions agree with TRBD1. The junction had 5 bases not matched to a gene; V was cut back by 2 bases and J by 5 bases. CDR3 length: 15 amino acids. In germline, CDR1 is KGHSH, CDR2 LQKENI. The CDR3 nucleotides read TGTGCCAGCTCACCAGCGGACAGGGGGAAGACTGAAGCTTTCTTT. Translating gives CASSPADRGKTEAFF.

V and J are TRBV6-5 and TRBJ1-1; D is perhaps TRBD1 (5 bases). Germline CDR1 reads MNHEY; CDR2 reads SVGAGI. Trimming took off 6 bases at V and 2 bases at J, with 13 bases between the two ends. CDR3 length: 14 residues. CDR3 loop: CASRRQGTNTEAFF. Here the CDR3 DNA reads TGTGCCAGCAGAAGGCAGGGAACCAACACTGAAGCTTTCTTT.

The CDR3 is CASSTDRAPHYEQYF. The CDR3 DNA follows: TGTGCCAGCAGTACCGACAGGGCCCCCCACTACGAGCAGTACTTC. The chain recombines TRBV27 with TRBJ2-7; 7 bases map to TRBD1. Germline V gene lookup returns CDR1 MNHEY and CDR2 SMNVEV (reference sequence). Trimming took 5 bases from V and 3 from J; bases not matched to a gene: 10. The CDR3 is 15 amino acids.

The CDR3 loop reads CASTLHRRGDTDTQYF. In nucleotides, the CDR3 is TGTGCCAGCACCCTTCACCGCAGGGGGGATACAGATACGCAGTATTTT. The V call is TRBV27, the J call TRBJ2-3, with a tentative D call TRBD1 (7 bases). V was trimmed by 7 bases and J by 3 bases, leaving 20 bases between them. CDR1 and CDR2 (germline): MNHEY, SMNVEV (reference sequence). CDR3 length: 16 amino acids.

Regarding this clone: A junction end diverges from the germline sequence, so it may reflect a read error. CDR3 nucleotides: TGTGCCAGCAGTTACTCGGAGGGGAACGCTGAAGCTTTCTTT. Translating it yields CASSYSEGNAEAFF. The V call is TRBV6-5, the J call TRBJ1-1, with D maybe TRBD1 (5 bases). This CDR3 is 14 amino acids long. Germline CDR1 reads MNHEY; CDR2 reads SVGAGI.

The rearrangement joins TRBV30 to TRBJ2-5, with D possibly being TRBD2 (5 bases). Per the germline V gene, CDR1 is GTSNPN and CDR2 is SVGIG (reference sequence). The CDR3 has 15 amino acids. Between the trimmed V and J ends, which lost 0 bases and 5 bases, there was a span of 16 bases. This chain's CDR3 is CAWSVWAGSGETQYF. The CDR3 DNA is TGTGCCTGGAGTGTATGGGCAGGATCGGGGGAGACCCAGTACTTC.

The V gene is TRBV19, the J gene TRBJ2-7, with TRBD2 matching 11 bases. Germline assignment: CDR1 LNHDA and CDR2 SQIVND (reference sequence). CDR3 length: 15 residues. The trim removed 6 bases at V and 3 bases at J, leaving 7 bases unmatched. The CDR3 loop reads CASRYTSGSSYEQYF. CDR3 in DNA: TGTGCCAGTAGATATACTAGCGGGAGCAGCTACGAGCAGTACTTC.

J is TRBJ2-6 and V is TRBV19; 7 bases agree with TRBD1. This CDR3 contains 16 residues. J lost 0 bases, V lost 9 bases, and 8 bases had no gene match. Looked up from germline, CDR1 is LNHDA and CDR2 is SQIVND (reference sequence). CDR3 DNA: TGTGCCAGCCAGGACAGGTCTTTCTCTGGGGCCAACGTCCTGACTTTC. Translated: CASQDRSFSGANVLTF.

The chain carries TRBV6-6 and TRBJ1-1; a weak D match, TRBD1 (6 bases). The CDR3 is 13 residues long. Germline V lookup: CDR1 MNHNY, CDR2 SVGAGI (reference sequence). V lost 2 bases to trimming and J lost 4 bases, with 8 bases between them. The CDR3 coding sequence is TGTGCCAGCAGTTACGGGGGCGGCACTGAAGCTTTCTTT. Protein: CASSYGGGTEAFF.

The genes are TRBV4-1 and TRBJ2-7, with D unclear. This CDR3 is built from 16 residues. V lost 2 bases to trimming and J lost 5 bases, with 19 bases between them. The V gene's germline CDR1 is MGHRA and CDR2 YSYEKL. CDR3 bases: TGCGCCAGCAGCCAAACTACGAGCAGCAAATTACACGAGCAGTACTTC. Translating gives CASSQTTSSKLHEQYF.

This sequence joins TRBV7-6 and TRBJ1-1; D is uncertain. The germline V gene has CDR1 SGHVS and CDR2 FNYEAQ. The CDR3 spans 15 residues. The ends were cut back, 1 base at V and 0 bases at J, with 9 bases in the middle. For the CDR3, the DNA is TGTGCCAGCAGCTTAGGCCGGGGAATGAACACTGAAGCTTTCTTT. Its protein is CASSLGRGMNTEAFF.

The CDR3: CASSSQRGGQFF. In nucleotides, the CDR3 is TGTGCCAGCAGCTCCCAGCGGGGAGGACAATTCTTC. This chain joins TRBV11-2 and TRBJ2-1; 7 bases are a match to TRBD2. Germline CDR1 reads SGHAT; CDR2 reads FQNNGV. V dropped 4 bases and J dropped 16; count of bases not matched to a gene: 10. The CDR3 length is 12 residues.

This clone was found many times. A junction boundary mismatches the germline segment, possibly from a read error. The V gene is TRBV27, the J gene TRBJ1-2; 8 nucleotides agree with TRBD1. CDR1 is MNHEY and CDR2 is SMNVEV in the germline V gene (reference sequence). The CDR3 is 16 amino acids. The CDR3 spells CASSLAGGLGSDGYTF. The CDR3, as DNA: TGTGCTAGCAGTCTGGCAGGGGGCCTCGGGAGTGATGGCTACACCTTC.